This paragraph reports one T cell receptor beta chain. Clones were read by immunoSEQ multiplex PCR, and TCRdb kept only the in-frame ones, dropping some. This sample has about 70,000 clones; roughly 85% occur once, and the top ten carry approximately 5.5%. The data stem from a study of blood T cell repertoires in COVID-19. This clonotype was sampled from a man aged 80 or over with acute or convalescent COVID-19. The material sequenced was peripheral blood.

CDR3 bases: TGTGCCAGCAGTGAAGTTTTTAGCGGGAGAAAAGAAGATACGCAGTATTTT. Protein: CASSEVFSGRKEDTQYF. V usage is TRBV2 and J usage is TRBJ2-3, with 9 bases aligning to TRBD2. The J segment lost 5 bases and the V segment lost 1 base, leaving 10 bases of the junction unmatched. The germline V gene has CDR1 SNHLY and CDR2 FYNNEI. The CDR3 loop spans 17 amino acids.